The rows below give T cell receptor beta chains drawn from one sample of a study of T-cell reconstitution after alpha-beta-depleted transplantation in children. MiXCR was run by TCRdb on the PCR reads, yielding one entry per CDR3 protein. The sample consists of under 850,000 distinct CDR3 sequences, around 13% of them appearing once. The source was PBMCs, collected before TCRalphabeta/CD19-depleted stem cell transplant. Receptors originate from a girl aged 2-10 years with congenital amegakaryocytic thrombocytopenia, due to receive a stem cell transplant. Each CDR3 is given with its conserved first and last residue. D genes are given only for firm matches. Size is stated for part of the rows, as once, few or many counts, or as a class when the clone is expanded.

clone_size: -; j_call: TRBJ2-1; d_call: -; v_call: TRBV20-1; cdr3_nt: TGCAGTGCTCCGAACTCGTATGAGCAGTTCTTC; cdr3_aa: CSAPNSYEQFF
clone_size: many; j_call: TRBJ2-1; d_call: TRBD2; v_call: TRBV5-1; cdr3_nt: TGCGCCAGCGGCTCTCTAGCGGGAGGGGGTGAGCAGTTCTTC; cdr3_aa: CASGSLAGGGEQFF
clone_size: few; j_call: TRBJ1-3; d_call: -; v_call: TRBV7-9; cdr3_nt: TGTGCCAGCAGCCCGACAGAGACTGGAAACACCATATATTTT; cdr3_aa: CASSPTETGNTIYF
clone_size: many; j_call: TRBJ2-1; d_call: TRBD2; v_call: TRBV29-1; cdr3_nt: TGCAGCGTTGAAGATCCACCGGGACTAGAAAGCTCCTACAATGAGCAGTTCTTC; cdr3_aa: CSVEDPPGLESSYNEQFF
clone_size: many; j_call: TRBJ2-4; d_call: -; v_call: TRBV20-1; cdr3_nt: TGCAGTGCTAGAGGTTCGATGACCGCGGGCATTCAGTACTTC; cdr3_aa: CSARGSMTAGIQYF
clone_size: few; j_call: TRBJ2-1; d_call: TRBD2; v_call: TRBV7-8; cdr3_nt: TGTGCCAGCAGCTTAGTTTCGGGCGAGGCGGGAGTCGTCAATGAGCAGTTCTTC; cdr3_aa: CASSLVSGEAGVVNEQFF
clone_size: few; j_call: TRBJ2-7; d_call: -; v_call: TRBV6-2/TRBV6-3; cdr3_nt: TGTGCCAGCAGTCACCGCCTCGCAGGGACCCCCTACGAGCAGTACTTC; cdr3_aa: CASSHRLAGTPYEQYF
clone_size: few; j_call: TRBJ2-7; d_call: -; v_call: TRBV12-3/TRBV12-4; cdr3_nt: TGTGCCAGCAGTTTGGGCCCCTCCCAGCGGGAGCAGTACTTC; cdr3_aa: CASSLGPSQREQYF
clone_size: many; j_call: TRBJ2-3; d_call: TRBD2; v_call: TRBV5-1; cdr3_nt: TGCGCCAGCATCGGACTAGCAGGCACAGATACGCAGTATTTT; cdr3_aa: CASIGLAGTDTQYF
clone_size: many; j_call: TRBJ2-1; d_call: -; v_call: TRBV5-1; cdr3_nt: TGCGCCAGCAGCTTGGTTATCCCAGGTAGCCACAATGAGCAGTTCTTC; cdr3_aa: CASSLVIPGSHNEQFF
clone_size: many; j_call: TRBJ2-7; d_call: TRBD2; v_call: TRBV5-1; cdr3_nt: TGCGCCAGCAGCTTGAAGCGGGACGTCTACGAGCAGTACTTC; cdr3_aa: CASSLKRDVYEQYF
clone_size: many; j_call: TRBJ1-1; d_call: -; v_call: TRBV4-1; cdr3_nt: TGCGCCAGCAGCCAAGATCTCCGTCGACCTGAAGCTTTCTTT; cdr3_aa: CASSQDLRRPEAFF
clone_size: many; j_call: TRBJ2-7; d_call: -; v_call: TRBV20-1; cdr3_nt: TGCAGTGCAATTCCAGACAGGTTCGAGCAGTACTTC; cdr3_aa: CSAIPDRFEQYF
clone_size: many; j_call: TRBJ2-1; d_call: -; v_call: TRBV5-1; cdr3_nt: TGCGCCAGCAGCCCGTTATGGGGGAGCTCCTACAATGAGCAGTTCTTC; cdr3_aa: CASSPLWGSSYNEQFF
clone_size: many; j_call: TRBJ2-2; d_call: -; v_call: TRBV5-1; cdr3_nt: TGCGCCAGCGTCACAGGACCTGGGGACACCGGGGAGCTGTTTTTT; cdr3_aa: CASVTGPGDTGELFF
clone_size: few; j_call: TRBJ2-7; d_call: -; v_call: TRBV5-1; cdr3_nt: TGCGCCAGCAGCCCAGGAAGGCTCACCTCCTACGAGCAGTACTTC; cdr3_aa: CASSPGRLTSYEQYF
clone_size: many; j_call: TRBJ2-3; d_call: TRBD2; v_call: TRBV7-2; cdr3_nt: TGTGCCAGCAGCTTTTTCGGGAGGCCTTATCGGGATACGCAGTATTTT; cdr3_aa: CASSFFGRPYRDTQYF
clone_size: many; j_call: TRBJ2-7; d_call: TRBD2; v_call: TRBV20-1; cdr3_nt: TGCAGTGCTGACCTCGGGACTAGCGGTCTCTACGAGCAGTACTTC; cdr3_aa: CSADLGTSGLYEQYF
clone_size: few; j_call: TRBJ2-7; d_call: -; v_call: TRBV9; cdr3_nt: TGTGCCAGCAGCGTAGGACCAGACCTGGAGCAGTACTTC; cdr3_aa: CASSVGPDLEQYF
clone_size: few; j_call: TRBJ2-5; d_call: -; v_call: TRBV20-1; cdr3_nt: TGCAGTGCTGATACCCTAAACTGGGACATCCCAAGGGAGACCCAGTACTTC; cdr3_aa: CSADTLNWDIPRETQYF
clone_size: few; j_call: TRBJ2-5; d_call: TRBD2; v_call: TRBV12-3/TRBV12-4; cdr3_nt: TGTGCCAGCAGTCGTCGGGGAGGGGAAGAGACCCAGTACTTC; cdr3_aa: CASSRRGGEETQYF
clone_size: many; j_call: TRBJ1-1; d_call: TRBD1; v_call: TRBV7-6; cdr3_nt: TGTGCCAGCAGCCCAGAGGGACAGGGCGACACTGAAGCTTTCTTT; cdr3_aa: CASSPEGQGDTEAFF
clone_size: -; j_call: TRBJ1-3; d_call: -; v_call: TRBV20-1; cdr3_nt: TGCAGTGCTAGAGATAGGGCAGGGCGGAACACCATATATTTT; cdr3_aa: CSARDRAGRNTIYF
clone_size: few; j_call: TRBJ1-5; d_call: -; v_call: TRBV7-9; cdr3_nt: TGTGCCAGCAGCCGGAGTGCCAGCAATCAGCCCCAGCATTTT; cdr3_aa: CASSRSASNQPQHF
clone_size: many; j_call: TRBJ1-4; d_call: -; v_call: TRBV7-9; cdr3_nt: TGTGCCAGCAGCTCTTGGGCTCGGGCTAATGAAAAACTGTTTTTT; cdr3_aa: CASSSWARANEKLFF
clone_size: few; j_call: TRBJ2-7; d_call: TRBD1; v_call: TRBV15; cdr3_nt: TGTGCCACCAGCAAAACAGGGGGGACCTACGAGCAGTACTTC; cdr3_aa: CATSKTGGTYEQYF
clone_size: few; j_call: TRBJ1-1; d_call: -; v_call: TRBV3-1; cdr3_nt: TGTGCCAGCAGCCAAGAGTCTTGGCTCCGCCCCAGGACTGAAGCTTTCTTT; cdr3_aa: CASSQESWLRPRTEAFF
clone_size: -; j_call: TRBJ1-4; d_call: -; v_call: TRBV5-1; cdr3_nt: TGCGCCAGCAGCTTGTCACAGGATGAAAAACTGTTTTTT; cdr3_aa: CASSLSQDEKLFF
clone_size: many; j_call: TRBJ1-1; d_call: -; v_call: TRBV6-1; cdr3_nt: TGTGCCAGCACCCGCTCGATGAGGACTGAAGCTTTCTTT; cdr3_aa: CASTRSMRTEAFF
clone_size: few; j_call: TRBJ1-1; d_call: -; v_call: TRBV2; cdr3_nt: TGTGCCAGCCAGGGGACGGGCACTGAAGCTTTCTTT; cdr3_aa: CASQGTGTEAFF
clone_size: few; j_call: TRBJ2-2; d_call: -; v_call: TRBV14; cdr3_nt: TGTGCCAGCAGCACTAGGATCGGAAACACCGGGGAGCTGTTTTTT; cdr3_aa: CASSTRIGNTGELFF
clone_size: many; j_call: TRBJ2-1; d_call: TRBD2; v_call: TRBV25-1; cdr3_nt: TGTGCCAGCAGTGATCGCGGGAGAATTGAGCAGTTCTTC; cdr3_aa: CASSDRGRIEQFF
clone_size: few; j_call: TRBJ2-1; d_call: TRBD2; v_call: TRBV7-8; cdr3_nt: TGTGCCAGCAGCGTGGGACTAGAATACAATGAGCAGTTCTTC; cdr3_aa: CASSVGLEYNEQFF
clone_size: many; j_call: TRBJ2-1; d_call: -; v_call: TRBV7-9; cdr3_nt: TGTGCCAGCAGCTTAGGCCGGATTGGGTGGGTCTACAATGAGCAGTTCTTC; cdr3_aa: CASSLGRIGWVYNEQFF
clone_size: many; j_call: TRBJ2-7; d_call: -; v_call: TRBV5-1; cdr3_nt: TGCGCCAGCAGCTTGGATGGACTGGGTACCTACGAGCAGTACTTC; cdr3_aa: CASSLDGLGTYEQYF
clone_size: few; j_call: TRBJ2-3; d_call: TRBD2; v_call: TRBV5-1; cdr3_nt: TGCGCCAGCAGTTTAGCGGGAGCGGGGCCAGATACGCAGTATTTT; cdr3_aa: CASSLAGAGPDTQYF
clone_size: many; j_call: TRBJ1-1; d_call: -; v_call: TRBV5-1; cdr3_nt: TGCGCCAGCAGCTTGGATCCTTTGGGACTAGAAGCTTTCTTT; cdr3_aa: CASSLDPLGLEAFF